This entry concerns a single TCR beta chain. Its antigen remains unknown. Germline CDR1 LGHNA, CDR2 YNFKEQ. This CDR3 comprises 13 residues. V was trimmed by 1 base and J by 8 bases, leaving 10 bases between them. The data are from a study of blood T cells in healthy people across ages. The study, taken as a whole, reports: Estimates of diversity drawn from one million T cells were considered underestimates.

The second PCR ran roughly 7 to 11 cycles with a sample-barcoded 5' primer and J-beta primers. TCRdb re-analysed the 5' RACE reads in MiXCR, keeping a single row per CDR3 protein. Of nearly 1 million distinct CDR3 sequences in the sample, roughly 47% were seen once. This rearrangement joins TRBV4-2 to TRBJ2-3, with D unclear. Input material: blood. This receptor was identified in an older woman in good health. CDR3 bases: TGTGCCAGCAGCCAAGGGATCCGAAGTACGCAGTATTTT. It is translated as CASSQGIRSTQYF.